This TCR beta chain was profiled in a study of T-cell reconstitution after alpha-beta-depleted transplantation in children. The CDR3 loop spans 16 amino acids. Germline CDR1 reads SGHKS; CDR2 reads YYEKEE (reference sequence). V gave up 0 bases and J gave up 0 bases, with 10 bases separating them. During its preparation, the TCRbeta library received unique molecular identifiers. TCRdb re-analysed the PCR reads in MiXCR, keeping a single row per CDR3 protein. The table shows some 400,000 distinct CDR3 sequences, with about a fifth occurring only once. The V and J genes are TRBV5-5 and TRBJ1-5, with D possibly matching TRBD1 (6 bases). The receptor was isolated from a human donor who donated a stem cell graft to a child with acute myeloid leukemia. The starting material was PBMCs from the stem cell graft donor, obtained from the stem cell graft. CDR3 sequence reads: CASSLAGQTSNQPQHF. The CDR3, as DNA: TGTGCCAGCAGCTTGGCTGGACAGACTAGCAATCAGCCCCAGCATTTT.